Detailed here is one T cell receptor beta chain. The specificity of this receptor is unknown. The input lacks base qualities; no much larger clone sits a single base away. The source of the sample is a study of OX40 agonist ivuxolimab in advanced cancers. With respect to the entire study: Ivuxolimab was a fully human IgG2 agonistic monoclonal antibody targeting the costimulatory receptor OX40 (CD134). The purpose of peripheral TCRbeta sequencing was to test whether ivuxolimab changed TCR sequence diversity and led to clonal T-cell expansion. Intravenous ivuxolimab was administered to patients every 2 weeks at six dose levels: 0.01, 0.1, 0.3, 1.5, 3 and 10 mg/kg. Among the approximately 50 dose-escalation patients, approximately 20 had hepatocellular carcinoma, around 15 melanoma, 9 renal cell carcinoma and 9 head and neck cancer. In the dose-escalation cohort, more than 75% of patients were male, and the mean age was approximately 64 years, with a range of 23 to 79. Patients were allowed to have had prior anti-PD-1, anti-PD-L1 or anti-CTLA-4 therapy, and around two fifths of the dose-escalation patients had been treated with checkpoint inhibitors. Partial responses occurred in three dose-escalation patients: two with cutaneous melanoma and one with hepatocellular carcinoma. The paper reports the monotherapy dose-escalation portion (N = 52 patients) of the phase I ivuxolimab trial. Summary of the overall study and its limitations: In the 0.1-3.0 mg/kg groups, partial responders had among the lowest normalized peripheral clonal expansion, particularly in CD8+ T cells. Low levels of normalized T-cell clonal expansion were also seen in some patients who did not respond. After ivuxolimab, more expanded clones were found on average in CD8+ T cells than in CD4+ T cells. At doses of 0.1 to 3.0 mg/kg, clonal expansion of both CD4+ and CD8+ T cells in blood was seen between baseline and week 6. Antigen specificity was not determined for the clonally expanded peripheral T cells.

The germline V gene gives CDR1 as SGHAT and CDR2 as FQNNGV. The CDR3 starts with the cysteine, ends with the phenylalanine, and has 14 residues. CDR3 DNA only is kept here, 42 bases in frame from base 1. V gives up 5 bases and J gives up 4 bases, and the segment between their germline ends measures 12 bases. The trial excluded patients who had a history of autoimmune disease or who were on systemic immunosuppression. Peripheral blood for TCR sequencing was collected from all dose cohorts at baseline, on cycle 4 day 1, and on cycle 7 day 1. Samples were obtained from an open-label, multicenter, first-in-human phase I dose-escalation trial of ivuxolimab. Adults with locally advanced or metastatic melanoma, renal cell, hepatocellular, or head and neck squamous cell carcinoma were enrolled in the trial. CD4+ and CD8+ T cells were sorted separately from peripheral blood before TCR sequencing. Genomic DNA was isolated from the sorted cells so that the TCRbeta CDR3 region could be sequenced. TCRbeta CDR3 regions were sequenced using the immunoSEQ Assay. TCRdb took this table from immuneACCESS and kept in-frame rearrangements with V and J called. Such tables lack part of the clones; where checked against another copy, unresolved V genes explain under half of the gap, and the rest is unexplained. The sample table holds some 60,000 clones, of which 94% were seen once. In total, the top ten clones hold 15% to 20% of the sample.

The TCR sequence derives from an adult with an advanced solid tumor such as melanoma, head and neck, liver or kidney cancer. The rearranged segments are TRBV11-2 and TRBJ2-1, with the D gene possibly TRBD1 or TRBD2, each one fitting 5 bases. Sequencing used CD4+ or CD8+ T cells sorted from blood, obtained in a trial of the OX40 agonist ivuxolimab. The nucleotide sequence is given as TGTGCCAGCAGCCACCGGGACGGGTACAATGAGCAGTTCTTC. The translation is CASSHRDGYNEQFF.